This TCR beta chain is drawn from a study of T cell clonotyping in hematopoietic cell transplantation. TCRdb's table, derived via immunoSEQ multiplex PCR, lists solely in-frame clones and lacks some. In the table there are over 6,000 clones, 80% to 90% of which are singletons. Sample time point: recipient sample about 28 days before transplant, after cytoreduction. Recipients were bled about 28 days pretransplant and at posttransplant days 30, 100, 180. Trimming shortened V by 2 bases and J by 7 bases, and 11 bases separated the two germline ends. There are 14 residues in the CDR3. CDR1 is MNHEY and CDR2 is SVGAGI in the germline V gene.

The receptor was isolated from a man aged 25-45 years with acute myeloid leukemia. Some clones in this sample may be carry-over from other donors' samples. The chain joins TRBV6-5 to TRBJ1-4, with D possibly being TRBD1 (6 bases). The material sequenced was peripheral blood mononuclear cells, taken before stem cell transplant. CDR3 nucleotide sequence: TGTGCCAGCAGTTACAAGGGGGGAGGTGAAAAACTGTTTTTT. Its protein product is CASSYKGGGEKLFF.